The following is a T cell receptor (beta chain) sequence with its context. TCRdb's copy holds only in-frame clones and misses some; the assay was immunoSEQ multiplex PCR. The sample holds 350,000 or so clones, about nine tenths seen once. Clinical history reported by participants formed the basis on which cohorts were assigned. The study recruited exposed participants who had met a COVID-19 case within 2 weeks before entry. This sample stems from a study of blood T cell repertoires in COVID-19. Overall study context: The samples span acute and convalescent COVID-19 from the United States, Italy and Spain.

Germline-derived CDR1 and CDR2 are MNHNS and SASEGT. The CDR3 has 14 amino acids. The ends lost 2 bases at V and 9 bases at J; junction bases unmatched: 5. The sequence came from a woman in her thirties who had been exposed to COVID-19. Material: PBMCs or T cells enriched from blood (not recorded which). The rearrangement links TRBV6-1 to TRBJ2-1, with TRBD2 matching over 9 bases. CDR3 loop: CASSERREGPEQFF. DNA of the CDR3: TGTGCCAGCAGTGAAAGGCGGGAGGGCCCTGAGCAGTTCTTC.